Listed here is a single T cell receptor (beta chain). The antigen remains undetermined. This sample stems from a study of T cell responses to AZD1222 COVID-19 vaccine. Study-level results: Only a handful of AZD1222 recipients, roughly 6 in all, had baseline seropositivity. Spike was spanned by vaccine-associated CD4 TCRs, which were dominant at 160-218 and 743-854. Among spike-specific TCRs, nearly half reportedly target unmutated variant regions. Possibly, clonal diversity was underestimated; donors were largely white British and included more females.

V was clipped by 4 bases and J by 2 bases, with 13 bases between them. The CDR3 is made up of 14 amino acids. Germline CDR1 and CDR2: SQVTM and ANQGSEA. Profiling relied on immunoSEQ multiplex PCR, and the TCRdb table lists in-frame clones only, not all of them. The sample shows 85,000 to 100,000 clones, about nine tenths of them seen only once. The sequence came from an adult in good health. The chain links TRBV29-1 to TRBJ2-3; D is unresolved. Specimen: peripheral blood, collected on day 0 of AZD1222 vaccination. CDR3 sequence (DNA): TGCAGCGTTGGTGTGGGGTCGACCACAGATACGCAGTATTTT. This sequence encodes CSVGVGSTTDTQYF.